This T cell receptor beta chain originates from a study of cytomegalovirus exposure and HLA in healthy donors. It was with 60 Vbeta and 13 Jbeta primers that the PCR ran. The assay was immunoSEQ multiplex PCR, and TCRdb's table has in-frame clones only and misses some. The sample shows some 150,000 clones, roughly 63% of them seen only once. Study-wide points: The authors assumed roughly uniform sequencing depth across donors for presence/absence analyses. Beyond CMV serostatus, there was no information to go on about immune exposure.

As concerns this clone: The antigen remains undetermined.

Germline lookup yields CDR1 SGHDT and CDR2 YYEEEE. The V and J ends lost 5 bases and 3 bases, in that order; junction bases with no gene match: 10. The length of the CDR3 is 15 residues. The sample comprised PBMCs. The V and J genes are TRBV5-6 and TRBJ1-2, with 7 bases fitting TRBD1. The sequence came from a woman aged 55-70 years in good health and CMV-seropositive. The CDR3 sequence: CASRLQGQTYYGYTF. CDR3 nucleotides: TGTGCCAGCAGGTTACAGGGGCAGACGTACTATGGCTACACCTTC.